This TCR beta chain was obtained from a study of shared clonotypes between healthy human individuals. Study results and caveats: Donors were few, which limited the genetic and exposure-history diversity represented. Richness estimates generally favored naive over memory subsets.

CDR1 is MNHEY and CDR2 is SVGAGI in the germline V gene. This CDR3 has 15 amino acids. The ends lost 6 bases at V and 0 bases at J; junction bases unmatched: 1. This clone has a handful of counts. Its matching antigen is unknown. Deep-level settings were used for running the assay. The table came from immunoSEQ multiplex PCR; TCRdb's copy has only in-frame clones and leaves some out. The sample carries over 950,000 clones, 70% to 85% recorded once. The chain links TRBV6-5 to TRBJ1-4; TRBD1 matches at 10 bases. This clonotype was sampled from a young man in good health. Some clones in this sample may be carry-over from other donors' samples. Sequencing was carried out using memory CD4+ T cells from PBMCs. Subset noted: CD45RA-negative fraction. The CDR3 loop reads CASRDRGSTNEKLFF. As DNA, the CDR3 is TGTGCCAGCAGGGACAGGGGGTCAACTAATGAAAAACTGTTTTTT.